The rows below give T cell receptor beta chains drawn from one sample of a study of T cell responses to AZD1222 COVID-19 vaccine. Sequencing was performed with immunoSEQ multiplex PCR; in TCRdb, only in-frame clones are kept and a portion is missing. The table includes 120,000 to 150,000 clones, about 93% detected once. This specimen was peripheral blood, taken on day 0 of MenACWY control vaccination. The receptors originated from an adult in good health. The CDR3 runs from the conserved cysteine through the conserved F or W. A D gene is named only where the DNA matches it firmly. Size is stated for part of the rows, as once, few or many counts, or as a class when the clone is expanded.

>TRBV6-5|.|13|TRBJ2-1|.
CASNGLVANEQFF
TGTGCCAGCAACGGTTTGGTCGCAAATGAGCAGTTCTTC
>TRBV6-1|.|14|TRBJ1-1|.
CASREDRAGTEAFF
TGTGCCAGCAGGGAAGACCGCGCGGGAACTGAAGCTTTCTTT
>TRBV7-9|.|15|TRBJ1-4|.
CASSSYGQTNEKLFF
TGTGCCAGCAGCTCATACGGACAGACTAATGAAAAACTGTTTTTT
>TRBV27|.|13|TRBJ2-2|.
CASSRKNTGELFF
TGTGCCAGCAGCCGGAAGAACACCGGGGAGCTGTTTTTT
>TRBV29-1|TRBD1|11|TRBJ1-2|.
CSVGQGGGYTF
TGCAGCGTGGGACAGGGCGGGGGCTACACCTTC
>TRBV5-1|.|15|TRBJ2-3|.
CASSLVGYGTDTQYF
TGCGCCAGCAGCTTGGTGGGGTACGGCACAGATACGCAGTATTTT
>TRBV7-2|.|12|TRBJ1-2|.
CASSLVTYGYTF
TGTGCCAGCAGCTTAGTTACCTATGGCTACACCTTC
>TRBV27|.|15|TRBJ1-5|.
CASSSGIGSNQPQHF
TGTGCCAGCAGTTCAGGGATAGGAAGCAATCAGCCCCAGCATTTT
>TRBV6-4|.|14|TRBJ1-5|.
CASSPERGDQPQHF
TGTGCCAGCTCCCCAGAAAGGGGGGATCAGCCCCAGCATTTT
>TRBV29-1|.|11|TRBJ2-7|.
CSVSGSYEQYF
TGCAGCGTCTCAGGGTCATACGAGCAGTACTTC
>TRBV10-3|.|18|TRBJ1-1|once
CAISESGRDRPMNTEAFF
TGTGCCATCAGTGAGTCGGGCAGGGACCGACCTATGAACACTGAAGCTTTCTTT
>TRBV19|.|13|TRBJ2-1|once
CASTRDPYNEQFF
TGTGCCAGTACTAGGGATCCCTACAATGAGCAGTTCTTC
>TRBV19|TRBD1|16|TRBJ2-5|.
CASSIASTGTQETQYF
TGTGCCAGTAGTATAGCTTCGACAGGGACCCAAGAGACCCAGTACTTC
>TRBV4-1|.|15|TRBJ2-1|.
CASSQPFRSSNEQFF
TGCGCCAGCAGCCAGCCCTTCCGCAGCAGCAATGAGCAGTTCTTC
>TRBV19|TRBD2|16|TRBJ2-3|.
CASSRLAGGSTDTQYF
TGTGCCAGTAGTCGACTAGCGGGAGGGAGCACAGATACGCAGTATTTT